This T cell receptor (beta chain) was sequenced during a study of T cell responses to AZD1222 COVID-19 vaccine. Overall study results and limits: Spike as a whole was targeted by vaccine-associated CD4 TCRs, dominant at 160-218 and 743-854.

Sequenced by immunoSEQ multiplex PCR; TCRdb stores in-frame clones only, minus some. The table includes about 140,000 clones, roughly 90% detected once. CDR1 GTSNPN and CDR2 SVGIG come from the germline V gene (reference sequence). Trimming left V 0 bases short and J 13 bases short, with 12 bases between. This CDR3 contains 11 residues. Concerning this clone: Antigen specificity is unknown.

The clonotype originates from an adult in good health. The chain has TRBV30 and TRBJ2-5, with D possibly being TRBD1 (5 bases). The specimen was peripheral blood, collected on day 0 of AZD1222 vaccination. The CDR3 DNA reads TGTGCCTGGAGTGTACTCGAGACAGCGTACTTC. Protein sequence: CAWSVLETAYF.